A selection of T cell receptor beta chains follows, all from one sample in a study of blood T cell repertoires in COVID-19. Sequencing was performed with immunoSEQ multiplex PCR; in TCRdb, only in-frame clones are kept and a portion is missing. The sample carries about 160,000 clones, over 75% recorded once. Sequenced: PBMCs or T cells enriched from blood (not recorded which). The receptors derive from a woman between 50 and 59 years old who had recovered from COVID-19. Both conserved end residues are part of each CDR3. Fields, in order: J gene, clone size, D gene, V gene, CDR3 protein, CDR3 DNA. D genes are given only for firm matches. For some rows the clone size is stated as once, few or many, or as a class when expanded; others skip it.

TRBJ1-2	few	.	TRBV27	CASSLSGGGGLGYGYTF	TGTGCCAGCAGTTTATCGGGTGGGGGGGGCCTCGGCTATGGCTACACCTTC
TRBJ2-3	.	.	TRBV7-3	CASSRGSTDTQYF	TGTGCCAGCAGCCGCGGGAGCACAGATACGCAGTATTTT
TRBJ2-7	few	.	TRBV7-2	CASSSGLRQVSSYEQYF	TGTGCCAGCAGCTCGGGTCTCCGACAGGTTAGCTCCTACGAGCAGTACTTC
TRBJ2-1	.	TRBD2	TRBV5-5	CASSFFGTSGSSYNEQFF	TGTGCCAGCAGCTTCTTTGGGACTAGCGGGAGCTCCTACAATGAGCAGTTCTTC
TRBJ1-4	.	TRBD1	TRBV5-1	CASSLGQGGEKLFF	TGCGCCAGCAGCTTGGGACAGGGGGGTGAAAAACTGTTTTTT
TRBJ2-5	.	TRBD2	TRBV10-3	CAINPAGGQETQYF	TGTGCCATCAATCCAGCGGGAGGGCAAGAGACCCAGTACTTC
TRBJ2-1	once	.	TRBV19	CASTQSQGGEQFF	TGTGCCAGTACCCAAAGTCAGGGGGGTGAGCAGTTCTTC
TRBJ1-6	.	TRBD1	TRBV9	CASSTSGQGNSPLHF	TGTGCCAGCAGCACTTCCGGACAGGGAAATTCACCCCTCCACTTT
TRBJ2-3	.	.	TRBV6-2/TRBV6-3	CASSGGQWRTDTQYF	TGTGCCAGCAGTGGAGGACAGTGGCGCACAGATACGCAGTATTTT
TRBJ2-7	.	TRBD2	TRBV6-2/TRBV6-3	CASSTRLAFPYEQYF	TGTGCCAGCAGTACAAGACTAGCCTTTCCCTACGAGCAGTACTTC
TRBJ2-2	.	TRBD2	TRBV11-2	CASGATAGLSGELFF	TGTGCCAGCGGTGCGACAGCGGGACTTAGCGGGGAGCTGTTTTTT
TRBJ2-3	many	TRBD2	TRBV6-1	CASSELAGGPDTQYF	TGTGCCAGCAGTGAACTAGCGGGAGGGCCAGATACGCAGTATTTT
TRBJ2-7	few	TRBD1	TRBV6-6	CASSYSGTGVGEQYF	TGTGCCAGCAGTTACTCGGGGACAGGGGTTGGCGAGCAGTACTTC
TRBJ2-7	once	TRBD2	TRBV3-1/TRBV3-2	CASSQKGGSVSYEQYF	TGTGCCAGCAGCCAAAAAGGCGGGAGTGTATCCTACGAGCAGTACTTC
TRBJ1-6	.	.	TRBV6-5	CASSSREAKVNSPLHF	TGTGCCAGCAGTTCCCGGGAGGCTAAGGTTAATTCACCCCTCCACTTT
TRBJ1-4	.	TRBD1	TRBV6-6	CASRPTGERGEKLFF	TGTGCCAGCAGACCTACAGGGGAACGGGGTGAAAAACTGTTTTTT
TRBJ1-2	.	TRBD1	TRBV6-6	CASSFRLTGGGGYTF	TGTGCCAGCAGTTTCCGACTCACAGGGGGCGGTGGCTACACCTTC
TRBJ1-2	.	.	TRBV25-1	CASSRGPRVDGYTF	TGTGCCAGCAGTCGAGGGCCCCGGGTGGATGGCTACACCTTC
TRBJ2-1	few	TRBD2	TRBV27	CASSLVLAGVVYNEQFF	TGTGCCAGCAGTTTAGTTCTGGCGGGAGTAGTGTACAATGAGCAGTTCTTC
TRBJ2-1	.	TRBD2	TRBV3-1/TRBV3-2	CASMPLAGGRNEQFF	TGTGCCAGCATGCCGTTAGCGGGAGGACGAAATGAGCAGTTCTTC
TRBJ2-3	few	.	TRBV7-8	CASSRHGDNTDTQYF	TGTGCCAGCAGCCGCCATGGGGACAACACAGATACGCAGTATTTT
TRBJ1-1	few	.	TRBV3-1/TRBV3-2	CASSPPLPETAEAFF	TGTGCCAGCAGCCCCCCCCTTCCGGAGACGGCGGAAGCTTTCTTT
TRBJ1-2	.	.	TRBV19	CASRGGGAGDIYGYTF	TGTGCCAGTAGAGGAGGGGGGGCAGGGGATATCTATGGCTACACCTTC
TRBJ1-3	.	.	TRBV13	CASSPDSAGNTIYF	TGTGCCAGCAGCCCGGACAGCGCTGGAAACACCATATATTTT
TRBJ1-1	.	TRBD1	TRBV7-8	CASSLISTRGEAFF	TGTGCCAGCAGCTTAATTTCGACCAGGGGGGAGGCTTTCTTT
TRBJ1-6	.	.	TRBV7-9	CASSEGSPLHF	TGTGCCAGCTCTGAGGGTTCACCCCTCCACTTT
TRBJ2-1	.	TRBD2	TRBV24-1	CATSDNGLAGGYNEQFF	TGTGCCACCAGTGACAACGGCCTAGCGGGCGGATACAATGAGCAGTTCTTC
TRBJ1-1	once	.	TRBV7-8	CASSYHLGGNTEAFF	TGTGCCAGCAGCTACCACCTGGGGGGAAACACTGAAGCTTTCTTT
TRBJ2-1	few	.	TRBV5-5	CASSPTEYPGNEQFF	TGTGCCAGCAGCCCCACGGAGTACCCCGGCAATGAGCAGTTCTTC